This record concerns one T cell receptor beta chain sequence. TCRdb's table, derived via immunoSEQ multiplex PCR, lists solely in-frame clones and lacks some. The repertoire holds approximately 500,000 clones, with 85% to 90% as singletons. The source of the sample is a study of blood T cell repertoires in COVID-19. Looking at the study overall: The United States, Italy and Spain supplied acute and convalescent COVID-19 samples.

CDR3 length equals 16 residues. The ends were cut back, 3 bases at V and 0 bases at J, with 15 bases in the middle. Germline V CDR1 and CDR2: GTSNPN, SVGIG (reference sequence). The sequence came from a woman between 50 and 59 years old with COVID-19, enrolled during active disease. V gene TRBV30 combines with J gene TRBJ2-4, with a weak D call TRBD2 (6 bases). The source material was peripheral blood. The CDR3, as DNA: TGTGCCTGGAGGCACCGGTCGGGACTAGCCAAAAACATTCAGTACTTC. Translated, it gives CAWRHRSGLAKNIQYF.